This T cell receptor (beta chain) was profiled in a study of cytomegalovirus exposure and HLA in healthy donors. Study outcomes and limitations: In an earlier analysis, productive rearrangement rates for most beta V segments clustered near 90% or 30%.

Concerning this clone: Its antigen is not known.

It was with 60 Vbeta and 13 Jbeta primers that the PCR ran. Profiling relied on immunoSEQ multiplex PCR, and the TCRdb table lists in-frame clones only, not all of them. The sample holds more than 100,000 clones, around 77% seen once. Germline assignment: CDR1 MDHEN and CDR2 SYDVKM. The CDR3 is made up of 17 amino acids. Trimming at V came to 1 base and at J to 1 base, leaving 3 bases not matched to a gene. The chain employs TRBV28 and TRBJ2-2; TRBD2 matches 10 bases. This sequence originates from a human donor in good health. Sequenced sample: PBMCs. In nucleotides, the CDR3 is TGTGCCAGCAGTTTATCTTCTAGCGGGGGGAACACCGGGGAGCTGTTTTTT. Translated: CASSLSSSGGNTGELFF.